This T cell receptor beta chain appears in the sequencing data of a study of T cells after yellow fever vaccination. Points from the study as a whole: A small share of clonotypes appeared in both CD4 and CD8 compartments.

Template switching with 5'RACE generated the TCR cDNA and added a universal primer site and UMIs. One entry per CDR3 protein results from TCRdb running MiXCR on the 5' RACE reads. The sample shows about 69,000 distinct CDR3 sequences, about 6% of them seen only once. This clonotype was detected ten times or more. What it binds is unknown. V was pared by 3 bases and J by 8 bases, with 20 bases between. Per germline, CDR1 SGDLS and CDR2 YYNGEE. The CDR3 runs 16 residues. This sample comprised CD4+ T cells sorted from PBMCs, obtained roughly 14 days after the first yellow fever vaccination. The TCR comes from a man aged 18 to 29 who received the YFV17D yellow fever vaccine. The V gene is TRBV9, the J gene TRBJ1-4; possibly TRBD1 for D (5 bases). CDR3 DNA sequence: TGTGCCAGCAGCGAGCGGGGGAAAAGGGAGGTGGAAAAACTGTTTTTT. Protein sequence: CASSERGKREVEKLFF.